The present T cell receptor beta chain was sequenced within a study of T cell repertoires in cytomegalovirus infection. Study in general: Based on public TCR beta signatures, there were indications of CMV infection and of a matching HLA type. Overall study findings and caveats: Clonotypes of TCR beta that were HLA-C-restricted and CMV-specific dominated the ex vivo response. Summed frequency of public TCR beta families distinguished CMV carriers with the relevant HLA.

TCRdb independently ran MiXCR on the reads; one entry per CDR3 protein. The profile shows around 190,000 distinct CDR3 sequences, approximately 15% of them singletons. Germline V lookup: CDR1 ENHRY, CDR2 SYGVKD. V lost 6 bases, J lost 1 base, and 13 bases lay in between. The CDR3 is 15 residues long. A few counts support this clonotype. Its cognate antigen is unknown. J is TRBJ2-4 and V is TRBV10-3, with D perhaps matching TRBD1 (6 bases). The source of this sequence is a human donor in good health (CMV status not recorded). Some clones in this sample may be carry-over from other donors' samples. Sequencing input: PBMCs. For the CDR3, the DNA is TGTGCCATCAGCGATACAGGGCAGGCCAAAAACATTCAGTACTTC. It yields the protein CAISDTGQAKNIQYF.